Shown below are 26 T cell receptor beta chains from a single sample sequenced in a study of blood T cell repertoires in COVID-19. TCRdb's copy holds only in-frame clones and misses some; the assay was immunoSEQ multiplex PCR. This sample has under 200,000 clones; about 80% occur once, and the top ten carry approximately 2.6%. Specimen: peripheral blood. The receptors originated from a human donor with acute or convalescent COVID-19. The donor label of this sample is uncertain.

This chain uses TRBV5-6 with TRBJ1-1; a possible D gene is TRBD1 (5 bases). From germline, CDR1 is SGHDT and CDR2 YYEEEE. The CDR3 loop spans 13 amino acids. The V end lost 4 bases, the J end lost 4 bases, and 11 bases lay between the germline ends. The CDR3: CASSTQGLTEAFF. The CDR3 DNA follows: TGTGCCAGCAGCACCCAGGGTCTCACTGAAGCTTTCTTT.

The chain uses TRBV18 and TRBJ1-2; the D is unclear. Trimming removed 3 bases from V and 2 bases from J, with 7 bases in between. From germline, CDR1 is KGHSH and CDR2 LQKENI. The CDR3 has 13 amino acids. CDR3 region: CASSPDGNYGYTF. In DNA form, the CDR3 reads TGTGCCAGCTCACCCGACGGGAACTATGGCTACACCTTC.

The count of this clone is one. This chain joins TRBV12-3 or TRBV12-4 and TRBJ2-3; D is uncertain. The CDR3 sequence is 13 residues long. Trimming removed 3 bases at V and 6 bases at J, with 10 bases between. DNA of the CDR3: TGTGCCAGCAGTTTTCGCGGTGGGGATACGCAGTATTTT. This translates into CASSFRGGDTQYF.

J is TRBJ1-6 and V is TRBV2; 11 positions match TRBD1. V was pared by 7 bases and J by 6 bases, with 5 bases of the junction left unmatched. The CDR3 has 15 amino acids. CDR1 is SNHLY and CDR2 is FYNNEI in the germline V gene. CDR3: CASMRTGGGNSPLHF. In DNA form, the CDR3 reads TGTGCCAGCATGCGGACAGGGGGCGGTAATTCACCCCTCCACTTT. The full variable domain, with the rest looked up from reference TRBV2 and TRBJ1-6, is EPEVTQTPSHQVTQMGQEVILRCVPISNHLYFYWYRQILGQKVEFLVSFYNNEISEKSEIFDDQFSVERPDGSNFTLKIRSTKLEDSAMYFCASMRTGGGNSPLHFGNGTRLTVT.

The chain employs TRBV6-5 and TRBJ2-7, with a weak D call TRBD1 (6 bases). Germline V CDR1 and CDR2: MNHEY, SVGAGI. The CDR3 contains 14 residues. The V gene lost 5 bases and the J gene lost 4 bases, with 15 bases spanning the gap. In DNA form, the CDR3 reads TGTGCCAGCAGTCTCACACCACAGGGTTACGAGCAGTACTTC. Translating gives CASSLTPQGYEQYF.

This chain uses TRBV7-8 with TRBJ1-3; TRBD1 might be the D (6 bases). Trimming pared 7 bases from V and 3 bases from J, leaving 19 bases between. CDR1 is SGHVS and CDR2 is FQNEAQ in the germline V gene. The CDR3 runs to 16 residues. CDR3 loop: CASTTNRVTLGNTIYF. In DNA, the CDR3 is TGTGCCAGCACCACAAACAGGGTAACGCTTGGAAACACCATATATTTT. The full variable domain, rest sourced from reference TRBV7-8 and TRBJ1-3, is GAGVSQSPRYKVAKRGQDVALRCDPISGHVSLFWYQQALGQGPEFLTYFQNEAQLDKSGLPSDRFFAERPEGSVSTLKIQRTQQEDSAVYLCASTTNRVTLGNTIYFGEGSWLTVV.

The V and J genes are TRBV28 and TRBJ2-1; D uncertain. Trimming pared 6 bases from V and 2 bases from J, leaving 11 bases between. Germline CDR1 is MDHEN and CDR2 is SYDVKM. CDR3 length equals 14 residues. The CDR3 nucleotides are TGTGCCAGCAGCCCGGGTTTCGCCTACAATGAGCAGTTCTTC. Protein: CASSPGFAYNEQFF.

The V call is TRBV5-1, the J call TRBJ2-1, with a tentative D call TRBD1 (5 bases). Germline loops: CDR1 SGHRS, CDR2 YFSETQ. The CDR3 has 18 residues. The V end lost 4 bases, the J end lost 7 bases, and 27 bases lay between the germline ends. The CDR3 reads CASSPTQGPITLENEQFF. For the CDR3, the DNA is TGCGCCAGCAGCCCGACGCAGGGCCCCATAACCCTCGAAAATGAGCAGTTCTTC. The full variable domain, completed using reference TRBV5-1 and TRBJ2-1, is KAGVTQTPRYLIKTRGQQVTLSCSPISGHRSVSWYQQTPGQGLQFLFEYFSETQRNKGNFPGRFSGRQFSNSRSEMNVSTLELGDSALYLCASSPTQGPITLENEQFFGPGTRLTVL.

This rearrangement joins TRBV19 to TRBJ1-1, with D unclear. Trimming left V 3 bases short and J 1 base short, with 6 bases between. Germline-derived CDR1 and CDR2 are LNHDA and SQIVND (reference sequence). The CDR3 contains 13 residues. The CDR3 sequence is CASSIRRNTEAFF. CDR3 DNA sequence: TGTGCCAGTAGTATTAGGAGGAACACTGAAGCTTTCTTT.

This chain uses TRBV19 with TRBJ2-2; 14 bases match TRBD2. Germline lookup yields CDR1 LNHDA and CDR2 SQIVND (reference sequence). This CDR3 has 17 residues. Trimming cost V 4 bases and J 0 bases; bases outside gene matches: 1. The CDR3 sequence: CASSRGLAGANTGELFF. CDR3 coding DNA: TGTGCCAGTAGTAGGGGACTAGCGGGAGCGAACACCGGGGAGCTGTTTTTT.

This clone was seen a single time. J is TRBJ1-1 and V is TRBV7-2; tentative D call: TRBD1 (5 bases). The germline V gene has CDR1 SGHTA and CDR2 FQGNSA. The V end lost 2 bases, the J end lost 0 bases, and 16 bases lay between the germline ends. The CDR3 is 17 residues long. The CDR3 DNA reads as TGTGCCAGCAGCTTACGAAGGGGCGGGAGGATGAACACTGAAGCTTTCTTT. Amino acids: CASSLRRGGRMNTEAFF.

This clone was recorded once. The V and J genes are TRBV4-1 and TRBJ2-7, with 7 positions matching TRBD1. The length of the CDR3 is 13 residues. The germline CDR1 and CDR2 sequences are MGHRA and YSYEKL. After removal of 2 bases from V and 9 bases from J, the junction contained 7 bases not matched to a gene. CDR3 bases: TGCGCCAGCAGCCAAACCCGACAGGGAAGGCAGTACTTC. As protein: CASSQTRQGRQYF.

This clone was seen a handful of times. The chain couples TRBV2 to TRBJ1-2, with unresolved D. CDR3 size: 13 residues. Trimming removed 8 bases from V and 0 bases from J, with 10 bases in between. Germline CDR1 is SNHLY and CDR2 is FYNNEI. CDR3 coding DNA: TGTGCCAGCTCTACGAGCGCTAACTATGGCTACACCTTC. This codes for CASSTSANYGYTF.

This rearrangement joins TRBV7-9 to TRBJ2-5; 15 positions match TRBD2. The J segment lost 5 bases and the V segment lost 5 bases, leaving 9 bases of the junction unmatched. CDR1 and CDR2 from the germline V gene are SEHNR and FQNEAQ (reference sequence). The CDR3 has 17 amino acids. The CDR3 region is CASSPGTSGGPGETQYF. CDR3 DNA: TGTGCCAGCAGCCCCGGGACTAGCGGGGGGCCGGGGGAGACCCAGTACTTC.

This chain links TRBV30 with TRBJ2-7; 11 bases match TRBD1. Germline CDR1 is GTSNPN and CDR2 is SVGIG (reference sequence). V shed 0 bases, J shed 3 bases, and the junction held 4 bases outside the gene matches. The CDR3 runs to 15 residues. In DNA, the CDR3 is TGTGCCTGGAGTGTCGGGGGGACAGGGGGCTACGAGCAGTACTTC. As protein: CAWSVGGTGGYEQYF.

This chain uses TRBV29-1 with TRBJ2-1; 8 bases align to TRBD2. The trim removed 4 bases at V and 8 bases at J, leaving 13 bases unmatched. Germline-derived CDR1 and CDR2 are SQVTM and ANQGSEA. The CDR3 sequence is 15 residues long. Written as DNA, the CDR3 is TGCAGCGTTGCCCAGTCAGCAGCGGGAGTCGATGAGCAGTTCTTC. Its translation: CSVAQSAAGVDEQFF.

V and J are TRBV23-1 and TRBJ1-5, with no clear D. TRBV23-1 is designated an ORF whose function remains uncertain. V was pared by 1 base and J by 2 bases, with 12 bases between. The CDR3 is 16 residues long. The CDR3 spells CASSQLEGEGNQPQHF. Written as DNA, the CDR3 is TGCGCCAGCAGTCAATTGGAGGGTGAGGGCAATCAGCCCCAGCATTTT.

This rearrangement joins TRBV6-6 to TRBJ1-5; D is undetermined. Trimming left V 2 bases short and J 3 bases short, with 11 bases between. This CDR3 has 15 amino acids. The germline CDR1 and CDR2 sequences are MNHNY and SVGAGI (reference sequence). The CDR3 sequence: CASSYTGEVNQPQHF. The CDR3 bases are TGTGCCAGCAGTTACACCGGGGAAGTCAATCAGCCCCAGCATTTT.

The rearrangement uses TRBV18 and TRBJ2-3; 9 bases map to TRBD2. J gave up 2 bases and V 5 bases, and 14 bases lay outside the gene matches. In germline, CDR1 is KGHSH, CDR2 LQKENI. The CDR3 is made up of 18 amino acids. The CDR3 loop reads CASSSFAGTSFSTDTQYF. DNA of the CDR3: TGTGCCAGCTCATCCTTCGCCGGGACTAGCTTCTCCACAGATACGCAGTATTTT.

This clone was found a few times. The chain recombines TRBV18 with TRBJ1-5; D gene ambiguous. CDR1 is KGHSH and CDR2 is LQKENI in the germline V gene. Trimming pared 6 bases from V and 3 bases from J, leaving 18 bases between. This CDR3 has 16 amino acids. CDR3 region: CASSPPGSLFNQPQHF. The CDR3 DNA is TGTGCCAGCTCTCCCCCGGGAAGCCTTTTCAATCAGCCCCAGCATTTT.

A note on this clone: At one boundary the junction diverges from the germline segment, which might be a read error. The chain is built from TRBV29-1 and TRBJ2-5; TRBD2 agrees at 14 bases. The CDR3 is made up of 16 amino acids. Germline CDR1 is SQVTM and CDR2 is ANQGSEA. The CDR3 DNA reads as TGCAGCGTGGAAGGGACTAGCGGGGGCTACCAAGAGACCCAGTACTTC. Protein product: CSVEGTSGGYQETQYF.

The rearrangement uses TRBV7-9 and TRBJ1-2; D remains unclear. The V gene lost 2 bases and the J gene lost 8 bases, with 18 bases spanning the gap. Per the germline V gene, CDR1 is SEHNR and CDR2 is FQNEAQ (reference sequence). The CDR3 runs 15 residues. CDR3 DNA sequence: TGTGCCAGCAGCTTAAGTTGGGGTATCCGCGGGGGCTACACCTTC. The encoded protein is CASSLSWGIRGGYTF.

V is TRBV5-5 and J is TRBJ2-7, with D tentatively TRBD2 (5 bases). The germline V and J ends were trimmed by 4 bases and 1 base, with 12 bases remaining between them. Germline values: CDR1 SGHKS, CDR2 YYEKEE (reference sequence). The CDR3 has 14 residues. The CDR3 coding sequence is TGTGCCAGCAGCCCGATGACGGGATCCTACGAGCAGTACTTC. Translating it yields CASSPMTGSYEQYF.

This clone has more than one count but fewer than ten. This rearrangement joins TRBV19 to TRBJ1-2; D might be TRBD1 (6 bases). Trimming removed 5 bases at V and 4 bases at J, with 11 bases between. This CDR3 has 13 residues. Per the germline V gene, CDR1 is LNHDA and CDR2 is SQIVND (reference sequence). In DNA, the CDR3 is TGTGCCAGTAGTGTGGACAGATTCTATGGCTACACCTTC. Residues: CASSVDRFYGYTF.

The CDR3 protein is CASSDQIMNTEAFF. The CDR3 nucleotides are TGTGCCAGCAGTGACCAGATTATGAACACTGAAGCTTTCTTT. The chain has TRBV2 and TRBJ1-1, with D unclear. The V end was cut by 3 bases, the J end by 0 bases, with 8 bases between. There are 14 residues in the CDR3. The germline V gene encodes CDR1 SNHLY and CDR2 FYNNEI.

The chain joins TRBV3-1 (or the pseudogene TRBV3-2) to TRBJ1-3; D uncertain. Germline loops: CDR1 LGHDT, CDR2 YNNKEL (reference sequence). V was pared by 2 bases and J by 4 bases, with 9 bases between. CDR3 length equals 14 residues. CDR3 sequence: CASSQSNGGNTIYF. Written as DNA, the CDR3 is TGTGCCAGCAGCCAAAGTAACGGGGGAAACACCATATATTTT.